The T cell receptor beta chain described here comes from a study of T cell repertoires in cytomegalovirus infection. Findings of the study overall: The ex vivo response was dominated by HLA-C-restricted CMV-specific TCR beta clonotypes.

This clonotype was picked up many times. Its antigen is unknown. TCRdb used MiXCR to reprocess the reads, holding one entry per CDR3 protein. The sample consists of around 440,000 distinct CDR3 sequences, around 10% of them appearing once. V gave up 6 bases and J gave up 3 bases; unmatched junction bases: 15. The CDR3 sequence is 18 residues long. Germline loops: CDR1 MNHNY, CDR2 SVGAGI (reference sequence). The rearrangement links TRBV6-6 to TRBJ2-3, with 10 bases matching TRBD2. Sequenced input: PBMCs. This receptor was obtained from a human donor in good health (CMV status not recorded). Some clones in this sample may be carry-over from other donors' samples. CDR3 bases: TGTGCCAGCAGACCCGAGATTGGACTAGCGGTGAGGACAGATACGCAGTATTTT. Translated: CASRPEIGLAVRTDTQYF.